The 9 T cell receptor beta chains below were found in one sample sequenced in a study of shared clonotypes between healthy human individuals. Libraries were prepared by immunoSEQ multiplex PCR; TCRdb keeps only in-frame clonotypes and omits some of them. This table holds some 1,900,000 clones, about 95% found once. Naive CD8 cells lacked CD45RO and underwent positive selection for CCR7, leaving out terminally differentiated effector memory CD45RA+ cells. Material for sequencing was naive CD8+ T cells sorted from blood. The receptors shown here come from a man aged 18-30 years in good health.

This clone was found once. The rearrangement links TRBV7-2 to TRBJ1-1, with D possibly matching TRBD1 (5 bases). V was trimmed by 1 base and J by 3 bases, leaving 12 bases between them. The CDR3 sequence is 15 residues long. The germline V gene encodes CDR1 SGHTA and CDR2 FQGNSA. The CDR3 DNA reads as TGTGCCAGCAGCTTAGTTGCGGGGCCAGACACTGAAGCTTTCTTT. Translating gives CASSLVAGPDTEAFF.

The V and J genes are TRBV7-9 and TRBJ2-7, with 7 bases identical to TRBD1. Germline V gene lookup returns CDR1 SEHNR and CDR2 FQNEAQ (reference sequence). The trim removed 4 bases at V and 5 bases at J, leaving 8 bases unmatched. The CDR3 totals 14 residues. CDR3 DNA: TGTGCCAGCAGCTCCGACAGGGTCCAAAACGAGCAGTACTTC. This gives the protein CASSSDRVQNEQYF.

The chain joins TRBV15 to TRBJ2-3; TRBD1 might be the D (5 bases). The V end lost 2 bases, the J end lost 0 bases, and 6 bases lay between the germline ends. The CDR3 extends over 14 amino acids. CDR1 is LNHNV and CDR2 is YYDKDF in the germline V gene (reference sequence). CDR3 amino acids: CATSRRGSTDTQYF. The DNA for the CDR3 is TGTGCCACCAGCAGAAGGGGTAGCACAGATACGCAGTATTTT.

V usage is TRBV19 and J usage is TRBJ2-7; D possibly matches TRBD1 or TRBD2 (5 bases each). The germline V gene encodes CDR1 LNHDA and CDR2 SQIVND (reference sequence). The germline V and J ends were trimmed by 5 bases and 3 bases, with 11 bases remaining between them. The CDR3 runs 13 residues. CDR3 residues: CASSPGPYYEQYF. In nucleotides, the CDR3 is TGTGCCAGTAGTCCGGGACCCTACTACGAGCAGTACTTC.

This clone was seen a single time. CDR3 sequence reads: CASSQDLAGEGTYEQYF. DNA for the CDR3: TGCGCCAGCAGCCAAGATCTCGCGGGGGAAGGGACCTACGAGCAGTACTTC. The J gene is TRBJ2-7, the V gene TRBV4-3; TRBD2 matches 7 bases. Per germline, CDR1 LGHNA and CDR2 YSLEER. V shed 0 bases and J 2 bases; nucleotides not matched to a gene: 10. This CDR3 is built from 17 residues.

The chain is built from TRBV13 and TRBJ2-7; TRBD1 or TRBD2 may be the D gene (6 bases each). Per the germline V gene, CDR1 is PRHDT and CDR2 is FYEKMQ (reference sequence). The CDR3 is made up of 14 amino acids. Deletions cut 5 bases from V and 2 bases from J, with 13 bases between. The CDR3 sequence: CASSQGGNTYEQYF. The CDR3 nucleotides read TGTGCCAGCAGCCAAGGGGGGAACACCTACGAGCAGTACTTC.

The chain couples TRBV6-6 to TRBJ2-5; D unresolved. Germline V gene data show CDR1 as MNHNY and CDR2 as SVGAGI (reference sequence). The V end lost 5 bases, the J end lost 4 bases, and 14 bases lay between the germline ends. The length of the CDR3 is 14 residues. CDR3 region: CASSLQSSGETQYF. The DNA for the CDR3 is TGTGCCAGCAGTCTCCAAAGTAGTGGAGAGACCCAGTACTTC.

V and J are TRBV11-2 and TRBJ2-5; TRBD2 matches at 7 bases. This CDR3 is built from 17 residues. Unmatched junction bases numbered 13, after V lost 5 bases and J lost 1 base. CDR1 and CDR2 (germline): SGHAT, FQNNGV. CDR3 loop: CASSPQEIWEGQETQYF. CDR3 sequence (DNA): TGTGCCAGCAGCCCCCAGGAAATATGGGAGGGCCAAGAGACCCAGTACTTC.

With respect to this clone: In the same sample, other DNA sequences code for this CDR3. The chain employs TRBV4-1 and TRBJ2-7; D is ambiguous. In germline, CDR1 is MGHRA, CDR2 YSYEKL. Trimming removed 1 base from V and 3 bases from J, with 7 bases in between. This CDR3 comprises 13 residues. The CDR3 bases are TGCGCCAGCAGCCAAGGTTGGAGCTACGAGCAGTACTTC. It specifies CASSQGWSYEQYF.